This T cell receptor (beta chain) was recovered during a study of T cells in Graves' hyperthyroidism and ophthalmopathy. From RNA transcripts, TCR beta CDR3 regions were amplified. Researchers ran a first-round RT-PCR on the TCR CDR3 using the HTBI primer set. TCRdb re-derived calls from the multiplex PCR reads in MiXCR, one entry per CDR3 protein. The data contain nearly 750,000 distinct CDR3 sequences, just over 35% of them seen just once; the ten biggest clones take up less than 40%. Trimming removed 1 base from V and 3 bases from J, with 7 bases in between. Germline V gene data show CDR1 as MGHRA and CDR2 as YSYEKL. This CDR3 spans 13 amino acids.

Sample: blood. This chain uses TRBV4-1 with TRBJ2-7; D remains ambiguous. The TCR sequence derives from a woman in her thirties or forties with Graves' hyperthyroidism. The chain's CDR3 is CASSQAGDYEQYF. The CDR3 DNA reads as TGCGCCAGCAGCCAAGCTGGGGACTACGAGCAGTACTTC.